This T cell receptor (beta chain) stems from a study of T cells in Graves' hyperthyroidism and ophthalmopathy. General study results and limits: The model's output predicted ophthalmopathy at a median of roughly 6.9 months prior to onset. Also found in blood were most expanded thyroid clonotypes above 0.001.

This clonotype was observed many times. Its specificity is unknown. Trimming took off 7 bases at V and 3 bases at J, with 7 bases between the two ends. The CDR3 extends over 11 amino acids. Amplification of TCR beta CDR3 regions was performed using RNA transcripts as template. Carried out on the TCR CDR3, a first-round RT-PCR used the HTBI primer set. A single record per CDR3 protein comes from TCRdb applying MiXCR to the multiplex PCR reads. The table shows 300,000 to 450,000 distinct CDR3 sequences, with around 14% occurring only once. The V gene is TRBV12-3 or TRBV12-4, the J gene TRBJ2-7; D gene ambiguous. The origin of this receptor is a woman aged 55-70 years with Graves' hyperthyroidism. Sequenced: blood. CDR3 protein: CASKSNYEQYF. The CDR3 nucleotides are TGTGCCAGCAAGAGCAACTACGAGCAGTACTTC.